This T cell receptor (beta chain) was sequenced during a study of CD8 T cell repertoires and HIV-1 epitope variants. At the level of the study: T cells were stimulated with Twenty-five Gag and Nef peptides separately. An uncultured baseline aliquot held 1M T cells. Study-wide findings and caveats: Eight or nine TCR beta clonotypes were antigen-specific, 5 to 7 apparently recognizing autologous or escape variants.

Remarks on this clone: What it recognizes is unknown.

The CDR3 spans 15 residues. Looked up from germline, CDR1 is GTSNPN and CDR2 is SVGIG (reference sequence). Trimming pared 4 bases from V and 8 bases from J, leaving 18 bases between. TCR beta CDR3 was sequenced at survey depth on immunoSEQ. The table came from immunoSEQ multiplex PCR; TCRdb's copy has only in-frame clones and leaves some out. The table shows about 5,600 clones, with over 60% occurring only once. The rearrangement uses TRBV30 and TRBJ1-6, with D maybe TRBD1 (5 bases). The sequenced sample consisted of cultured CD8+ T cells derived from PBMCs. The clonotype comes from a male donor with HIV. The CDR3 reads CAWMSRVFDHSPLHF. DNA for the CDR3: TGTGCCTGGATGAGCAGGGTATTCGATCATTCACCCCTCCACTTT.